The 11 T cell receptor beta chains in this list originate from one sample, sequenced in a study of cytotoxic CD8 clonotypes in ibrutinib-treated CLL. Assay used: immunoSEQ multiplex PCR; TCRdb lists only in-frame clones, some missing. In the table there are about 27,000 clones, roughly 85% of which are singletons. The sample consisted of PBMCs, taken after 24 months of ibrutinib treatment. Receptors originate from a human donor with chronic lymphocytic leukemia.

CDR3 DNA: TGTGCCAGCAACAGGGTCACTAATGAAAAACTGTTTTTT. This codes for CASNRVTNEKLFF. This sequence joins TRBV7-9 and TRBJ1-4, with D possibly being TRBD1 (6 bases). The CDR3 consists of 13 residues. CDR1 SEHNR and CDR2 FQNEAQ come from the germline V gene (reference sequence). Trimming cost V 7 bases and J 2 bases, with 8 bases left between them.

This sequence joins TRBV5-5 and TRBJ2-1; D unresolved. The CDR3 has 13 residues. From germline, CDR1 is SGHKS and CDR2 YYEKEE (reference sequence). The V end was cut by 3 bases, the J end by 4 bases, with 8 bases between. The CDR3, as DNA: TGTGCCAGCAGCTATGGCCCTTACAATGAGCAGTTCTTC. Protein sequence: CASSYGPYNEQFF.

The gene calls are TRBV10-3 and TRBJ2-7; D perhaps matches TRBD2 (6 bases). The V gene's germline CDR1 is ENHRY and CDR2 SYGVKD. The ends were cut back, 4 bases at V and 5 bases at J, with 18 bases in the middle. The CDR3 contains 15 residues. The CDR3 here is CAISGRRGENDEQYF. The CDR3 DNA reads TGTGCCATCAGTGGGCGGAGGGGAGAAAACGACGAGCAGTACTTC.

The chain has TRBV7-6 and TRBJ2-7; 8 bases align to TRBD2. V lost 4 bases to trimming and J lost 3 bases; unmatched junction nucleotides: 8. The CDR3 has 15 amino acids. Per germline, CDR1 SGHVS and CDR2 FNYEAQ. The DNA for the CDR3 is TGTGCCAGCAGCTCCTTACTAGCGGAGAACTACGAGCAGTACTTC. Protein sequence: CASSSLLAENYEQYF.

This clone turned up a few times. The DNA for the CDR3 is TGCGCCAGCAGGACTCGTGGGACGGACGGGGAGCTGTTTTTT. Protein: CASRTRGTDGELFF. The gene calls are TRBV10-2 and TRBJ2-2; D tentatively reads TRBD1 or TRBD2 (5 bases each). The CDR3 extends over 14 amino acids. Germline CDR1 is WSHSY and CDR2 is SAAADI. V lost 6 bases and J 7 bases, leaving 15 bases between the germline ends.

The chain joins TRBV18 to TRBJ2-3; D call uncertain. Trimming took off 3 bases at V and 1 base at J, with 14 bases between the two ends. Germline V gene sequence: CDR1 KGHSH, CDR2 LQKENI. This CDR3 is 16 amino acids long. The CDR3 coding sequence is TGTGCCAGCTCACCTTCGGCTAATCATGGCACAGATACGCAGTATTTT. Translating gives CASSPSANHGTDTQYF. Supplemented by reference TRBV18 and TRBJ2-3, the full variable domain reads NAGVMQNPRHLVRRRGQEARLRCSPMKGHSHVYWYRQLPEEGLKFMVYLQKENIIDESGMPKERFSAEFPKEGPSILRIQQVVRGDSAAYFCASSPSANHGTDTQYFGPGTRLTVL.

This clone appeared a few times. The gene calls are TRBV5-1 and TRBJ2-7; TRBD1 matches at 8 bases. Per the germline V gene, CDR1 is SGHRS and CDR2 is YFSETQ. After removal of 4 bases from V and 2 bases from J, the junction contained 11 bases not matched to a gene. The length of the CDR3 is 16 residues. CDR3: CASSPRDRRPTYEQYF. CDR3 nucleotides: TGCGCCAGCAGCCCGCGGGACAGGCGCCCCACCTACGAGCAGTACTTC. Full variable domain (outside the CDR3, taken from reference TRBV5-1 and TRBJ2-7): KAGVTQTPRYLIKTRGQQVTLSCSPISGHRSVSWYQQTPGQGLQFLFEYFSETQRNKGNFPGRFSGRQFSNSRSEMNVSTLELGDSALYLCASSPRDRRPTYEQYFGPGTRLTVT.

The chain combines TRBV19 with TRBJ1-4, with D possibly being TRBD1 (5 bases). Trimming left V 1 base short and J 6 bases short, with 21 bases between. CDR3 length: 18 residues. Looked up from germline, CDR1 is LNHDA and CDR2 is SQIVND (reference sequence). This CDR3 reads CASSIATSESQGHEKLFF. The CDR3, as DNA: TGTGCCAGTAGTATAGCGACCTCTGAGAGTCAGGGACATGAAAAACTGTTTTTT.

The chain is built from TRBV12-5 and TRBJ2-3; D call uncertain. The CDR3 is 14 residues long. Trimming took off 2 bases at V and 6 bases at J, with 12 bases between the two ends. CDR1 LGHNT and CDR2 FRNRAP come from the germline V gene. CDR3 sequence reads: CASGLSHLGDTQYF. The CDR3 nucleotides read TGTGCTAGTGGTTTGTCACATTTAGGGGATACGCAGTATTTT.

The genes are TRBV19 and TRBJ2-5; 7 bases are a match to TRBD2. Germline-derived CDR1 and CDR2 are LNHDA and SQIVND (reference sequence). The CDR3 has 16 amino acids. The J segment lost 1 base and the V segment lost 1 base, leaving 6 bases of the junction unmatched. The CDR3: CASSIVGGGPQETQYF. The CDR3 DNA is TGTGCCAGTAGTATAGTGGGGGGGGGACCCCAAGAGACCCAGTACTTC.

The CDR3 sequence: CASTMTPGVPYEQYF. The CDR3 DNA is TGTGCCAGTACCATGACGCCAGGCGTTCCCTACGAGCAGTACTTC. This chain uses TRBV19 with TRBJ2-7; no reliable D call. Germline-derived CDR1 and CDR2 are LNHDA and SQIVND (reference sequence). V dropped 7 bases and J dropped 2 bases, with 18 bases sitting between them. This CDR3 spans 15 amino acids.